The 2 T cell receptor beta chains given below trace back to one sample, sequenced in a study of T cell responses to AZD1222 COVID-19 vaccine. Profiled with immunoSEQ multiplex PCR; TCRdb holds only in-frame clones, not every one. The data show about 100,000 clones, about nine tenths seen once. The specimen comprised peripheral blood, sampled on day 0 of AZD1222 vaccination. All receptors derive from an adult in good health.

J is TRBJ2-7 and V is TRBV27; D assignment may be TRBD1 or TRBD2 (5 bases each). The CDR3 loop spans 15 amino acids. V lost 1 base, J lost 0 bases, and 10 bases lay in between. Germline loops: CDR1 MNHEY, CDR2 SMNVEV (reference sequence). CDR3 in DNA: TGTGCCAGCAGTTTATTGGGACCGAGCTCCTACGAGCAGTACTTC. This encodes CASSLLGPSSYEQYF.

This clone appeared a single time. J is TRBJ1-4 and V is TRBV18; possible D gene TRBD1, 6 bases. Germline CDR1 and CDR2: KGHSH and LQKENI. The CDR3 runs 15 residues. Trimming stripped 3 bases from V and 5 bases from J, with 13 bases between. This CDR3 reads CASSPENRANEKLFF. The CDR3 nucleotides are TGTGCCAGCTCACCGGAGAACAGGGCAAATGAAAAACTGTTTTTT.